This T cell receptor beta chain came from a study of T cells in Graves' hyperthyroidism and ophthalmopathy. Regions amplified from RNA transcripts were the TCR beta CDR3 regions. RT-PCR in the first round (using the HTBI primer set) targeted the TCR CDR3. TCRdb fed the multiplex PCR reads into MiXCR, producing one record per CDR3 protein. The repertoire holds 610,000 or so distinct CDR3 sequences, with 35% to 55% as singletons. The CDR3 is 11 residues long. Between the trimmed V and J ends, which lost 8 bases and 7 bases, there was a span of 14 bases. Per the germline V gene, CDR1 is GTSNPN and CDR2 is SVGIG (reference sequence). This clonotype was seen only a few times.

The receptor's source is a woman under 30 with Graves' hyperthyroidism. Sequenced material: peripheral blood or thyroid tissue (not recorded which). The rearrangement links TRBV30 to TRBJ1-2; weak D call: TRBD1 (6 bases). CDR3 sequence: CARGRGVGYTF. The CDR3 DNA is TGTGCCCGAGGGAGGGGGGTTGGCTACACCTTC.